A single sample gave rise to the 3 T cell receptor beta chains below, sequenced in a study of CD8 T cells in ankylosing spondylitis. MiXCR was run by TCRdb on the 5' RACE reads, yielding one entry per CDR3 protein. The top ten hold 9.9% of the sample, which has 85,000 to 100,000 distinct CDR3 sequences, almost 8.5% seen once. The source material was blood, either unsorted or a sorted T cell fraction (not recorded which). All receptors come from a male donor with ankylosing spondylitis or in good health (not recorded which).

In its sample, this clonotype was seen many times. The chain is built from TRBV27 and TRBJ1-2; 7 bases agree with TRBD1. This CDR3 has 14 residues. Per germline, CDR1 MNHEY and CDR2 SMNVEV (reference sequence). With V trimmed by 3 bases and J by 4 bases, 5 bases remained unmatched. CDR3 nucleotides: TGTGCCAGCAGTTTTAGGTGGGACAGCTATGGCTACACCTTC. Translating it yields CASSFRWDSYGYTF.

Ten or more counts support this clonotype. The DNA of the CDR3 is TGTGCCTGGAGTGTATTTCGTGAGACGCAGTATTTT. Residues: CAWSVFRETQYF. The chain recombines TRBV30 with TRBJ2-3; no reliable D call. Germline lookup yields CDR1 GTSNPN and CDR2 SVGIG (reference sequence). Trimming took 0 bases from V and 9 from J, leaving 10 bases between them. This CDR3 has 12 amino acids.

This clonotype was detected ten times or more. CDR3 sequence reads: CASSFLGGEEQFF. The CDR3 DNA follows: TGTGCCAGCAGCTTCCTTGGGGGTGAGGAGCAGTTCTTC. V is TRBV9 and J is TRBJ2-1; either TRBD1 or TRBD2 may supply D (5 bases each). Germline V CDR1 and CDR2: SGDLS, YYNGEE. The CDR3 contains 13 residues. Trimming pared 4 bases from V and 10 bases from J, leaving 15 bases between.